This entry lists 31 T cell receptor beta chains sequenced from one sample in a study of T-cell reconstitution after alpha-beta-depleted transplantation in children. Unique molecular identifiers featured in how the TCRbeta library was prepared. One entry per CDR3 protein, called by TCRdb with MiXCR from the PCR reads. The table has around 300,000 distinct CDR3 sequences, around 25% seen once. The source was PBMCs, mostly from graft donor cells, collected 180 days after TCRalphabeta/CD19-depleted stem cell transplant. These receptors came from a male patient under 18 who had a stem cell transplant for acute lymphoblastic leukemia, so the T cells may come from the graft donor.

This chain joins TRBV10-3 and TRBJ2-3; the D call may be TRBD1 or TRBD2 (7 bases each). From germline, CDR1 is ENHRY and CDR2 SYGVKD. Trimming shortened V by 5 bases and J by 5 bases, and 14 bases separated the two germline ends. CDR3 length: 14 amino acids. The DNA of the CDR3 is TGTGCCATCAGTCAGGGGGGGAACAAAGATACGCAGTATTTT. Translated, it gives CAISQGGNKDTQYF.

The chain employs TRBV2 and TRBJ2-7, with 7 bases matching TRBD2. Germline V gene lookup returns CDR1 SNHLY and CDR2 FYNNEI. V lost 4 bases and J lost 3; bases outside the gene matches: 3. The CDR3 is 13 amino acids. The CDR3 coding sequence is TGTGCCAGCAGTGGGGACTACGTCTACGAGCAGTACTTC. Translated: CASSGDYVYEQYF. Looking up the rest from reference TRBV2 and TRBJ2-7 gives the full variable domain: EPEVTQTPSHQVTQMGQEVILRCVPISNHLYFYWYRQILGQKVEFLVSFYNNEISEKSEIFDDQFSVERPDGSNFTLKIRSTKLEDSAMYFCASSGDYVYEQYFGPGTRLTVT.

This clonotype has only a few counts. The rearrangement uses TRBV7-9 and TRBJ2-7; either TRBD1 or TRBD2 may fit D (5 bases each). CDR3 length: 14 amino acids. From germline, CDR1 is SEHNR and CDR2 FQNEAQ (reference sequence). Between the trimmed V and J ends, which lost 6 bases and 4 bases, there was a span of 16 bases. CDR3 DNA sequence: TGTGCCAGCAGGGGGACCGCGGCCGAATACGAGCAGTACTTC. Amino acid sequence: CASRGTAAEYEQYF. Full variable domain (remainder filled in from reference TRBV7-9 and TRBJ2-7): DTGVSQNPRHKITKRGQNVTFRCDPISEHNRLYWYRQTLGQGPEFLTYFQNEAQLEKSRLLSDRFSAERPKGSFSTLEIQRTEQGDSAMYLCASRGTAAEYEQYFGPGTRLTVT.

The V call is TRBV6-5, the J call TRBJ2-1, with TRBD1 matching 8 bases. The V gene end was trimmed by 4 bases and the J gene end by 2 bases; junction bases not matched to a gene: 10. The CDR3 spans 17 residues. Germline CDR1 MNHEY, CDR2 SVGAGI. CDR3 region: CASSFLPPGQAYNEQFF. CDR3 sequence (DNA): TGTGCCAGCAGTTTCCTCCCCCCGGGACAGGCCTACAATGAGCAGTTCTTC.

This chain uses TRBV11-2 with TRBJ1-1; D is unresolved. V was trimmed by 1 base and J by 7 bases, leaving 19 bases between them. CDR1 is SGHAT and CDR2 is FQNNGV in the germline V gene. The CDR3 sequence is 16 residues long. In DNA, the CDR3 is TGTGCCAGCAGCTTAGTAGGCCCGGGGTCCATTGATGAAGCTTTCTTT. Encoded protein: CASSLVGPGSIDEAFF. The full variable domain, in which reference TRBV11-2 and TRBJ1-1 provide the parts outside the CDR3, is EAGVAQSPRYKIIEKRQSVAFWCNPISGHATLYWYQQILGQGPKLLIQFQNNGVVDDSQLPKDRFSAERLKGVDSTLKIQPAKLEDSAVYLCASSLVGPGSIDEAFFGQGTRLTVV.

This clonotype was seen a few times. Here the CDR3 DNA reads TGCGCCAGCAGCCCGGAAGGCGGCACAGATACGCAGTATTTT. It encodes CASSPEGGTDTQYF. V usage is TRBV5-1 and J usage is TRBJ2-3; D is unresolved. Trimming shortened V by 4 bases and J by 1 base, and 10 bases separated the two germline ends. Germline V CDR1 and CDR2: SGHRS, YFSETQ. This CDR3 spans 14 amino acids.

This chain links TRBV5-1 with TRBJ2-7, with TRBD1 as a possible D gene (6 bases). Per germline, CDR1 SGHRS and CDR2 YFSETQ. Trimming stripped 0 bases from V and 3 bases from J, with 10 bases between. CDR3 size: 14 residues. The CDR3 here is CASSLVDRYYEQYF. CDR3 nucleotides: TGCGCCAGCAGCTTGGTCGACAGGTACTACGAGCAGTACTTC. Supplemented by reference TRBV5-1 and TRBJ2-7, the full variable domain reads KAGVTQTPRYLIKTRGQQVTLSCSPISGHRSVSWYQQTPGQGLQFLFEYFSETQRNKGNFPGRFSGRQFSNSRSEMNVSTLELGDSALYLCASSLVDRYYEQYFGPGTRLTVT.

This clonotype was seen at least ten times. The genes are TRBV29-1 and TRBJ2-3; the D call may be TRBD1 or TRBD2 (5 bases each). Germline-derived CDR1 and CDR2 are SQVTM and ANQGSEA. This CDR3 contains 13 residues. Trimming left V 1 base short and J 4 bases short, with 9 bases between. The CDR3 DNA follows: TGCAGCGTTGAAGGAGGGGCGCCAGATACGCAGTATTTT. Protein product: CSVEGGAPDTQYF.

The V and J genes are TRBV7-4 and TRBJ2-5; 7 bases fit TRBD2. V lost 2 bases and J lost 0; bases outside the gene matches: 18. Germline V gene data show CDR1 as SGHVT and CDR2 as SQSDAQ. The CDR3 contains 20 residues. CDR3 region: CASSLTGLASGHGYQETQYF. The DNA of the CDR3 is TGTGCCAGCAGCTTAACAGGTCTCGCTAGCGGACACGGGTACCAAGAGACCCAGTACTTC. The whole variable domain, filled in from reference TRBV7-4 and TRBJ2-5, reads GAGVSQSPRYKVAKRGRDVALRCDSISGHVTLYWYRQTLGQGSEVLTYSQSDAQRDKSGRPSGRFSAERPERSVSTLKIQRTEQGDSAVYLCASSLTGLASGHGYQETQYFGPGTRLLVL.

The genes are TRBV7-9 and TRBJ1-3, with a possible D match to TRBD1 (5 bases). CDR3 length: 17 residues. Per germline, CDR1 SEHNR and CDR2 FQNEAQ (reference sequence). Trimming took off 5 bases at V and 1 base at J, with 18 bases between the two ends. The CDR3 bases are TGTGCCAGCAGCGACCGGGACCGGGAGCTTTCTGGAAACACCATATATTTT. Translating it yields CASSDRDRELSGNTIYF.

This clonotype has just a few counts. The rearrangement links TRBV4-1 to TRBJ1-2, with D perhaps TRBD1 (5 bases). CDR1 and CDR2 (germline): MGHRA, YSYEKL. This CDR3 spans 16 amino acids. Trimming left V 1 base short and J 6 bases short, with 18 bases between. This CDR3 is CASSQVPTAGRHGYTF. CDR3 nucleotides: TGCGCCAGCAGCCAAGTTCCTACGGCAGGGAGGCATGGCTACACCTTC.

CDR3 sequence: CAISERSEPEAFF. CDR3 DNA sequence: TGTGCCATCAGTGAGCGGTCTGAACCTGAAGCTTTCTTT. The V call is TRBV10-3, the J call TRBJ1-1; D is uncertain. Per germline, CDR1 ENHRY and CDR2 SYGVKD. The V end was cut by 2 bases, the J end by 6 bases, with 10 bases between. The CDR3 loop spans 13 amino acids.

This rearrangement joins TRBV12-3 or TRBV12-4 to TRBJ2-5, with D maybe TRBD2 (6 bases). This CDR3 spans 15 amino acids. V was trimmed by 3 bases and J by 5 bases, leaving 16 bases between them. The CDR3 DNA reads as TGTGCCAGCAGTTTCGGGGGAGCAATGTGGGAGACCCAGTACTTC. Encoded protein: CASSFGGAMWETQYF.

The CDR3 coding sequence is TGCGCCAGCACCGCTCAGGGAATGAACACTGAAGCTTTCTTT. It is translated as CASTAQGMNTEAFF. V gene TRBV10-1 combines with J gene TRBJ1-1; perhaps TRBD1 as D (5 bases). Deletions cut 7 bases from V and 0 bases from J, with 12 bases between. The length of the CDR3 is 14 residues. CDR1 is WNHNN, CDR2 SYGVQD, per germline (reference sequence).

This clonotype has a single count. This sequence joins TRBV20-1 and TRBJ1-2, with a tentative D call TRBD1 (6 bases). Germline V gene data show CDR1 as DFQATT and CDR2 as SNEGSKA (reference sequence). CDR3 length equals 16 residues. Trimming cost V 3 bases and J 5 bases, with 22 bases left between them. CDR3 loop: CSARSTGLARGYGYTF. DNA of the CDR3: TGCAGTGCTAGGTCGACAGGTCTCGCCCGGGGATATGGCTACACCTTC.

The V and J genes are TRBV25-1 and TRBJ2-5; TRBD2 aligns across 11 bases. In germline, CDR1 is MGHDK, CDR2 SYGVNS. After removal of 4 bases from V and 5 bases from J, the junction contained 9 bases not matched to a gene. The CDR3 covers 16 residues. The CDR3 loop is CASSVLSGRALETQYF. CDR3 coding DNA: TGTGCCAGCAGTGTCCTTAGCGGGAGGGCCTTGGAGACCCAGTACTTC. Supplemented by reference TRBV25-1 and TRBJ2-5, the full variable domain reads EADIYQTPRYLVIGTGKKITLECSQTMGHDKMYWYQQDPGMELHLIHYSYGVNSTEKGDLSSESTVSRIRTEHFPLTLESARPSHTSQYLCASSVLSGRALETQYFGPGTRLLVL.

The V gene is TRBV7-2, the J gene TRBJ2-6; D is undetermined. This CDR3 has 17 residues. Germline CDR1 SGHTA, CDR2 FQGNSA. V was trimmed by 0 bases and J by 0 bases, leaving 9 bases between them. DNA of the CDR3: TGTGCCAGCAGCTTAGCGTCCCGGATCTCTGGGGCCAACGTCCTGACTTTC. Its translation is CASSLASRISGANVLTF.

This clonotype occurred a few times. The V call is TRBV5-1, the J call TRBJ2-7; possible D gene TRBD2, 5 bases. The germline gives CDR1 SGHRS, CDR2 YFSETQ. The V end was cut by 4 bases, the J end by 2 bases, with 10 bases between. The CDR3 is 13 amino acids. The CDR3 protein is CASSIWGAYEQYF. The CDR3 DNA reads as TGCGCCAGCAGCATTTGGGGAGCCTACGAGCAGTACTTC. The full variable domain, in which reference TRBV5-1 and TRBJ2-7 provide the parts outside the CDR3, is KAGVTQTPRYLIKTRGQQVTLSCSPISGHRSVSWYQQTPGQGLQFLFEYFSETQRNKGNFPGRFSGRQFSNSRSEMNVSTLELGDSALYLCASSIWGAYEQYFGPGTRLTVT.

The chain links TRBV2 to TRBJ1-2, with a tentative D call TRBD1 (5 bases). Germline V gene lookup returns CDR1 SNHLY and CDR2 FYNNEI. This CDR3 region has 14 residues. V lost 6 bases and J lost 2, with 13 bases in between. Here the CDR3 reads CASRRSQGNYGYTF. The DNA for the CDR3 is TGTGCCAGCAGGAGGTCCCAGGGCAACTATGGCTACACCTTC.

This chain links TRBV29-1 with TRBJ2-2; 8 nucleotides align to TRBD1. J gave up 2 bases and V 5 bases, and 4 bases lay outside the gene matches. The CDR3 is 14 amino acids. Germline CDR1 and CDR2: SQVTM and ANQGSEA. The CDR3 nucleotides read TGCAGCGTTCTACAGGGGGTCAACACCGGGGAGCTGTTTTTT. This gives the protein CSVLQGVNTGELFF.

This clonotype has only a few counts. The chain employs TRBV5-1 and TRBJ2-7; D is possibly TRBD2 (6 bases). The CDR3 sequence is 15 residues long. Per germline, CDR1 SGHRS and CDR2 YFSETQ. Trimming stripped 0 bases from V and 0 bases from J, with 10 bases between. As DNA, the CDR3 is TGCGCCAGCAGCTTGGTTAGCGGTAGCTCCTACGAGCAGTACTTC. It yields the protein CASSLVSGSSYEQYF.

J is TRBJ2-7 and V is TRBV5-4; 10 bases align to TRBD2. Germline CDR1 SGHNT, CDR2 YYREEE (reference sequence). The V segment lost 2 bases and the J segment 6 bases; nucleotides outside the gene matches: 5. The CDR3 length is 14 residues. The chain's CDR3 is CASSFLAGASEQYF. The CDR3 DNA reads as TGTGCCAGCAGCTTCCTAGCGGGAGCAAGCGAGCAGTACTTC.

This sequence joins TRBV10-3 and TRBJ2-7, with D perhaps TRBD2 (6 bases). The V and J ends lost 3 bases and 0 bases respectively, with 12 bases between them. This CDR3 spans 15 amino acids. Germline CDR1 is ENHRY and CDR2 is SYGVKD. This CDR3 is CAISDQGLSSYEQYF. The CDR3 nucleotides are TGTGCCATCAGTGATCAGGGACTCAGCTCCTACGAGCAGTACTTC.

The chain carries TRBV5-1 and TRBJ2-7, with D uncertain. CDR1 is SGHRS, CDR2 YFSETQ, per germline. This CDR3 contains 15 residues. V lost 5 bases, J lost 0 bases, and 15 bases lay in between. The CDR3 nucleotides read TGCGCCAGCAGGCTACGGCAGGCTTTCTCCTACGAGCAGTACTTC. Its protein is CASRLRQAFSYEQYF. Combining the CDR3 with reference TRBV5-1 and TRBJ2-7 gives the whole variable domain KAGVTQTPRYLIKTRGQQVTLSCSPISGHRSVSWYQQTPGQGLQFLFEYFSETQRNKGNFPGRFSGRQFSNSRSEMNVSTLELGDSALYLCASRLRQAFSYEQYFGPGTRLTVT.

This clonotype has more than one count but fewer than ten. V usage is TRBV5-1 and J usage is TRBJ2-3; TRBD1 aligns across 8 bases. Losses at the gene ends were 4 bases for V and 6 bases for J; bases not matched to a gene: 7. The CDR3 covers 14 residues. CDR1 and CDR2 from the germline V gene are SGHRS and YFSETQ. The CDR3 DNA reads TGCGCCAGCAGCCCTCGACAGGGGAGGGATACGCAGTATTTT. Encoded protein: CASSPRQGRDTQYF.

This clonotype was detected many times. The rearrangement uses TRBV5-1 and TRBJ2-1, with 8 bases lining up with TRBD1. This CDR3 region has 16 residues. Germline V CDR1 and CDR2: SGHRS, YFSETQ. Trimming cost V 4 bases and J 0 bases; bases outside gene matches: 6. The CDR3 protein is CASSRTGLGSYNEQFF. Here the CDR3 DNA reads TGCGCCAGCAGCCGGACAGGGCTGGGCTCCTACAATGAGCAGTTCTTC. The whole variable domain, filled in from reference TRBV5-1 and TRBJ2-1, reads KAGVTQTPRYLIKTRGQQVTLSCSPISGHRSVSWYQQTPGQGLQFLFEYFSETQRNKGNFPGRFSGRQFSNSRSEMNVSTLELGDSALYLCASSRTGLGSYNEQFFGPGTRLTVL.

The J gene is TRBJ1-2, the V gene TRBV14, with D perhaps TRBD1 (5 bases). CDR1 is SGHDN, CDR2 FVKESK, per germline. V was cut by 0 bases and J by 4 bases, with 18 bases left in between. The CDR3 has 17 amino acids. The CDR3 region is CASSQDKGQGEFYGYTF. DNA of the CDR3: TGTGCCAGCAGCCAAGATAAAGGCCAGGGTGAATTCTATGGCTACACCTTC.

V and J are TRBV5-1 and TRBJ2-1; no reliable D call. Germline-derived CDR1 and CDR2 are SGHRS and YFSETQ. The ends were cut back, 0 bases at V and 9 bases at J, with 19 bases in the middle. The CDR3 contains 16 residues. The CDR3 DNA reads TGCGCCAGCAGCTTGGGCTATGGGATGTCAAGTGCTGAGCAGTTCTTC. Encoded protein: CASSLGYGMSSAEQFF.

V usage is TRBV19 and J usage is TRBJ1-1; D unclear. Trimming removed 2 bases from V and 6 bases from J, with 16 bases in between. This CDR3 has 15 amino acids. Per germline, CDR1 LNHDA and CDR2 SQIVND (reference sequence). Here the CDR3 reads CASSIQPLGRAEAFF. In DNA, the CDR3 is TGTGCCAGTAGTATACAGCCCCTCGGGAGGGCTGAAGCTTTCTTT.

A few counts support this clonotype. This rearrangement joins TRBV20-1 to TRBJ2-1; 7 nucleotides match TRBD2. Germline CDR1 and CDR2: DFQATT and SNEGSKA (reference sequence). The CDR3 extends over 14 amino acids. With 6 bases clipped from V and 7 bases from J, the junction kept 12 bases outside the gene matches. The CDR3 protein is CSAPPAQRGNEQFF. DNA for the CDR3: TGCAGTGCCCCCCCCGCTCAGCGGGGTAATGAGCAGTTCTTC.

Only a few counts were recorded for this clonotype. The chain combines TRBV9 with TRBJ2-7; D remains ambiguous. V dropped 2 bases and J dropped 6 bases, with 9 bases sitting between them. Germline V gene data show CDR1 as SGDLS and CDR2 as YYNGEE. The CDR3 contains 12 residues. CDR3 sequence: CASSVGPGEQYF. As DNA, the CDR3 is TGTGCCAGCAGCGTCGGCCCCGGCGAGCAGTACTTC.